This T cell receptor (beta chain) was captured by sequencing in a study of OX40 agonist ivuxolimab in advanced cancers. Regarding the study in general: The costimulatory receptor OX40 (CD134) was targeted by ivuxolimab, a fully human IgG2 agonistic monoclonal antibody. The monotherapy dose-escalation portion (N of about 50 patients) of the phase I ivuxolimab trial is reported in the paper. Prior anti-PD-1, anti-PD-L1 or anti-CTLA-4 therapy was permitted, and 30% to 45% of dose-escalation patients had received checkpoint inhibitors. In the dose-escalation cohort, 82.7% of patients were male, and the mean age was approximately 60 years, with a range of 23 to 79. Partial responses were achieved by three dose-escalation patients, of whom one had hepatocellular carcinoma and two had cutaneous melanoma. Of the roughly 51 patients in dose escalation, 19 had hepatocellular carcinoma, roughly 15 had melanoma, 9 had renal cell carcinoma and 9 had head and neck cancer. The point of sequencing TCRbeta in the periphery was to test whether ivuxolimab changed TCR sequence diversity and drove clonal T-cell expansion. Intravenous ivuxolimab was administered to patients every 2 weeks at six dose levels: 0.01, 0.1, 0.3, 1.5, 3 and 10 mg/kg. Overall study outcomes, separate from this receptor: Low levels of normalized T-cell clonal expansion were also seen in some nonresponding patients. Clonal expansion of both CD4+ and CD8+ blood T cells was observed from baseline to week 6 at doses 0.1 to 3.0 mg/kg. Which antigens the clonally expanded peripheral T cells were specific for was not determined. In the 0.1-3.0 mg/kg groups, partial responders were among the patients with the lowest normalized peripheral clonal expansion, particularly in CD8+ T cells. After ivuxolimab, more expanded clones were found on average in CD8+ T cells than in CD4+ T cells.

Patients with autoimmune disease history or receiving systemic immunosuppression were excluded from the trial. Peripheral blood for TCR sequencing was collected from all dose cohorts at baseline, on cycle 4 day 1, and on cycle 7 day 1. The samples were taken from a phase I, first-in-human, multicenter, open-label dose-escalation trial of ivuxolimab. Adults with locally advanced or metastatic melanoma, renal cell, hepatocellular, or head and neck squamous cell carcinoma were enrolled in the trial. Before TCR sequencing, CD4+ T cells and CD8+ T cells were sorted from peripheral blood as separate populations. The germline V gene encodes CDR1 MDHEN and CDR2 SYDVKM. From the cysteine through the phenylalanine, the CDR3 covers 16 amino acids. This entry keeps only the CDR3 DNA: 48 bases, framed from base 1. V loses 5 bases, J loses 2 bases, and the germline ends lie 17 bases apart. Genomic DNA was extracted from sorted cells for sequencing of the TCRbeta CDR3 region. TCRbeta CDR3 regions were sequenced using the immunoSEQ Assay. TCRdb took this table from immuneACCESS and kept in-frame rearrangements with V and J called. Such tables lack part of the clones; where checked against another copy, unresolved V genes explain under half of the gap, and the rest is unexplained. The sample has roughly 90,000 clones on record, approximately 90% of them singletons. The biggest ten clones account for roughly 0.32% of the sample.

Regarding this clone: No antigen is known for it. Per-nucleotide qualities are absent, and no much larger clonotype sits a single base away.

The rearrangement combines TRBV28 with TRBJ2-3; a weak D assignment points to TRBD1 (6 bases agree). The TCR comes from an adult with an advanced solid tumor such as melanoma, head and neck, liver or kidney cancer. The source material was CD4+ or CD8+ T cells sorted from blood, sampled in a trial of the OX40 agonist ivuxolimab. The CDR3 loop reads CASSRTPGHSTDTQYF. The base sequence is TGTGCCAGCAGTCGTACCCCGGGACATTCCACAGATACGCAGTATTTT.